A selection of T cell receptor beta chains follows, all from one sample in a study of cytomegalovirus exposure and HLA in healthy donors. The method was immunoSEQ multiplex PCR; TCRdb's version includes in-frame clones alone and lacks a portion of them. The table has some 100,000 clones, about 69% seen once. The sample consisted of PBMCs. These receptors were taken from a woman between 18 and 30 years old in good health and CMV-seropositive. Each CDR3 is given with its conserved first and last residue. D genes are given only for firm matches. Some rows mark clone size as missing; the rest say once, few, many or name a class of expanded clone.

clone_size d_call v_call cdr3_aa
. . TRBV27 CASSFRVFRAATNEKLFF
. TRBD2 TRBV9 CASSNPGTSGVTDTQYF
. . TRBV7-2 CASSLQDRTNYGYTF
. . TRBV27 CASSLSSGGGGYQETQYF
. TRBD1 TRBV28 CASSSSTGGLYSNQPQHF
few . TRBV7-9 CASSLARESRQAFF
. TRBD2 TRBV28 CASIPTSGRAGYNEQFF
. TRBD2 TRBV4-2 CASSRRLAGGRSSYNEQFF
. . TRBV30 CAWSVQAGASGYTF
. . TRBV6-5 CASRGTSYEQYF
. . TRBV7-2 CASSLDWRQETQYF
few . TRBV6-1 CASSEEGGSSYEQYF
. . TRBV7-2 CASSRGVQSNQPQHF
. TRBD2 TRBV4-2 CASSQEEFGGGTYTDTQYF
once TRBD1 TRBV5-1 CASSSWDSGTEAFF
. TRBD1 TRBV11-1 CASSTDRGAYEQYF
. TRBD1 TRBV9 CASSEGASQFF
. TRBD1 TRBV7-8 CASSLRYGTGALYTEAFF
. . TRBV11-2 CASSGGGGRFSPSGNTIYF
. TRBD1 TRBV28 CASSFRTGGYEQYF
once . TRBV6-1 CAGGGRMLINNEQFF
. . TRBV28 CASSPPGGAYGYTF
. . TRBV11-2 CASSFSGQLNSYEQYF
once . TRBV6-6 CASSSKRGEQYF
. TRBD1 TRBV4-1 CASSQFRTGQKVDTQYF
once TRBD2 TRBV7-2 CASSLLAVLGDEQFF
. . TRBV21-1 CASSFWGREGGNGANVLTF
. . TRBV4-3 CASSQRGLTSNGYTF
. TRBD2 TRBV18 CASSTGTSYNEQFF
once TRBD1 TRBV6-1 CASSGQGFAEAFF
. . TRBV7-3 CASSQELTDTQYF
once TRBD2 TRBV5-6 CASSMGTSGITQYF
. . TRBV11-2 CASTRPGAPGELFF
. . TRBV30 CAWSMRPGEKLFF
. . TRBV6-6 CASSYSGDTSNYGYTF
. . TRBV10-3 CAISESAARLRGGETQYF
. TRBD2 TRBV9 CASSFAGLAGYEQYF
. TRBD1 TRBV4-3 CASSLGTAGAEQYF
few . TRBV7-3 CASSLNRGFEAFF
. TRBD1 TRBV25-1 CASSGYRGDYNEQFF
. . TRBV4-1 CASSQGLLPNEQYF
many . TRBV5-6 CASSEAFRGMNTEAFF
. TRBD2 TRBV7-2 CASSLTDFGLAGGSGTQYF
once . TRBV6-5 CASNPQGGHGYTF
few . TRBV20-1 CSATRGEKLFF
. TRBD2 TRBV5-1 CASAGGVNEQYF
. TRBD2 TRBV6-6 CASTREDTSYEQYF
. . TRBV7-8 CASNLGASGNTIYF
. . TRBV18 CASSPYQETQYF
. . TRBV4-2 CASSQDLTSYEQYF
. . TRBV2 CASSTDSYSNQPQHF
. TRBD1 TRBV11-2 CASSSTGTGVEKLFF
. . TRBV29-1 CSVVPGAAPNYGYTF
once TRBD1 TRBV6-5 CASSPTGGDFGYTF
. TRBD2 TRBV6-1 CASSETSGGVDTQYF
. . TRBV5-1 CASSLATRGNEQFF
. . TRBV14 CASSRTGTGELFF
. . TRBV5-1 CASSLAAGISVSYNEQFF